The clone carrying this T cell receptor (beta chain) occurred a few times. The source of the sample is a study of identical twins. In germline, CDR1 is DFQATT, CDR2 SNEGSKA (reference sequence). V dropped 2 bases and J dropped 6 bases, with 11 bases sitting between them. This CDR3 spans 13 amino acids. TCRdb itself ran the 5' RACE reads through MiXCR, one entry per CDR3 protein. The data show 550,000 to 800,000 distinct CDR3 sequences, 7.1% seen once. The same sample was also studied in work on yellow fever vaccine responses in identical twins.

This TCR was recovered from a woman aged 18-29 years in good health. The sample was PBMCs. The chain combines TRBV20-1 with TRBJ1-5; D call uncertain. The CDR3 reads CSARPEAGQPQHF. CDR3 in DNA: TGCAGTGCTAGACCGGAGGCGGGTCAGCCCCAGCATTTT.